These 17 T cell receptor beta chains were sequenced from one sample in a study of a mutant IDH1 vaccine in newly diagnosed glioma. Some clones are missing from TCRdb's copy, which holds only in-frame ones; the method was immunoSEQ multiplex PCR. The sample shows tens of thousands of clones, about 81% of them seen only once. The time point: week 47, end of study. Doses comprised 300 ug of mutant IDH1 20-mer peptide each, plus topical imiquimod. Their specific antigens are unknown. Sample: PBMCs, taken from a glioma patient whose treatment included an IDH1 peptide vaccine. The receptors were sampled from a woman in her thirties with glioma. Some clones in this sample may be carry-over from other donors' samples.

This clone has more than one count but fewer than ten. This sequence joins TRBV6-5 and TRBJ1-1, with D tentatively TRBD1 (6 bases). The V gene's germline CDR1 is MNHEY and CDR2 SVGAGI. This CDR3 is built from 15 residues. V lost 4 bases and J 4 bases, leaving 16 bases between the germline ends. The CDR3 region has the DNA TGTGCCAGCAGTTTAGAGGACAGAGGAACCACTGAAGCTTTCTTT. Protein: CASSLEDRGTTEAFF.

V gene TRBV10-3 combines with J gene TRBJ2-5, with 10 positions matching TRBD2. The CDR3 consists of 13 residues. Germline CDR1 is ENHRY and CDR2 is SYGVKD. V shed 8 bases, J shed 4 bases, and the junction held 4 bases outside the gene matches. CDR3 DNA: TGTGCCATCGGGAGACTAGCGGGAGAGACCCAGTACTTC. Protein product: CAIGRLAGETQYF.

The chain has TRBV7-9 and TRBJ1-1, with no clear D. Deletions cut 3 bases from V and 5 bases from J, with 7 bases between. The germline V gene encodes CDR1 SEHNR and CDR2 FQNEAQ (reference sequence). This CDR3 region has 12 residues. CDR3 residues: CASSLENTEAFF. The CDR3 DNA reads as TGTGCCAGCAGCTTGGAGAATACTGAAGCTTTCTTT.

This chain joins TRBV18 and TRBJ1-2, with 9 bases identical to TRBD1. V lost 1 base, J lost 0 bases, and 6 bases stayed unmatched. Germline CDR1 reads KGHSH; CDR2 reads LQKENI. This CDR3 comprises 17 residues. CDR3 DNA: TGTGCCAGCTCACCACAGGGACAGGGAACAGCTAACTATGGCTACACCTTC. Translating it yields CASSPQGQGTANYGYTF.

The gene calls are TRBV12-5 and TRBJ2-3, with D unclear. The germline V gene encodes CDR1 LGHNT and CDR2 FRNRAP. This CDR3 has 12 residues. The V and J ends lost 4 bases and 4 bases respectively, with 6 bases between them. The CDR3 coding sequence is TGTGCTAGTGGTTCGACCGCAGATACGCAGTATTTT. The encoded protein is CASGSTADTQYF.

J is TRBJ2-5 and V is TRBV28; no firm D call. CDR1 is MDHEN, CDR2 SYDVKM, per germline. Trimming took 5 bases from V and 5 from J, leaving 12 bases between them. This CDR3 has 13 amino acids. The CDR3: CASSPGREETQYF. CDR3 in DNA: TGTGCCAGCAGTCCCGGACGAGAGGAGACCCAGTACTTC.

V gene TRBV19 combines with J gene TRBJ1-1; D uncertain. This CDR3 has 16 residues. The germline gives CDR1 LNHDA, CDR2 SQIVND (reference sequence). Trimming cost V 3 bases and J 0 bases, with 14 bases left between them. The CDR3: CASSMGRVRMNTEAFF. The CDR3 DNA sequence: TGTGCCAGTAGTATGGGGAGGGTGAGGATGAACACTGAAGCTTTCTTT.

The genes are TRBV2 and TRBJ1-2; tentative D call: TRBD1 (6 bases). The CDR3 covers 13 residues. With 6 bases removed from V and 4 bases from J, the gap between germline ends came to 12 bases. CDR1 is SNHLY, CDR2 FYNNEI, per germline. CDR3: CASRDQGTYGYTF. In DNA form, the CDR3 reads TGTGCCAGCAGAGACCAGGGGACCTATGGCTACACCTTC.

This chain connects TRBV2 to TRBJ2-7, with D maybe TRBD1 (5 bases). CDR3 length: 11 residues. Trimming pared 6 bases from V and 5 bases from J, leaving 8 bases between. The germline V gene encodes CDR1 SNHLY and CDR2 FYNNEI. The CDR3 loop reads CASSPRDEQYF. As DNA, the CDR3 is TGTGCCAGCAGCCCCAGGGACGAGCAGTACTTC.

The rearrangement links TRBV7-8 to TRBJ2-7; D unresolved. Per the germline V gene, CDR1 is SGHVS and CDR2 is FQNEAQ. This CDR3 region has 11 residues. V was clipped by 10 bases and J by 3 bases, with 10 bases between them. The CDR3 is CAILVGYEQYF. The CDR3 coding sequence is TGTGCCATCCTAGTCGGCTACGAGCAGTACTTC.

J is TRBJ1-2 and V is TRBV27, with D possibly being TRBD1 (5 bases). The CDR3 is 15 residues long. V lost 4 bases to trimming and J lost 8 bases, with 20 bases between them. Looked up from germline, CDR1 is MNHEY and CDR2 is SMNVEV (reference sequence). CDR3 amino acids: CASSSFRESTYGYTF. As DNA, the CDR3 is TGTGCCAGCAGTTCCTTCAGGGAATCCACGTACGGCTACACCTTC.

The V gene is TRBV15, the J gene TRBJ1-2; D is unclear. The V gene lost 1 base and the J gene lost 6 bases, with 15 bases spanning the gap. The germline gives CDR1 LNHNV, CDR2 YYDKDF (reference sequence). This CDR3 comprises 15 residues. CDR3 in DNA: TGTGCCACCAGCAGAGTACCACTAGAGGTCCATGGCTACACCTTC. Translating gives CATSRVPLEVHGYTF.

The chain carries TRBV4-1 and TRBJ2-6, with TRBD2 identical over 7 bases. The CDR3 is 17 residues long. Germline V gene lookup returns CDR1 MGHRA and CDR2 YSYEKL. Trimming at V came to 4 bases and at J to 2 bases, leaving 8 bases not matched to a gene. CDR3 protein: CASSLRLGGAGANVLTF. For the CDR3, the DNA is TGCGCCAGCAGCCTACGGCTGGGAGGGGCTGGGGCCAACGTCCTGACTTTC.

In this sample, this clone turned up a few times. V gene TRBV9 combines with J gene TRBJ1-5; D remains unclear. V shed 2 bases and J shed 0 bases, with 6 bases lying between them. Germline loops: CDR1 SGDLS, CDR2 YYNGEE. This CDR3 is built from 14 residues. For the CDR3, the DNA is TGTGCCAGCAGCGTGGACCTTAGCAATCAGCCCCAGCATTTT. This gives the protein CASSVDLSNQPQHF.

This rearrangement joins TRBV2 to TRBJ2-5; 10 bases map to TRBD2. Trimming at V came to 7 bases and at J to 4 bases, leaving 9 bases not matched to a gene. The CDR3 sequence is 15 residues long. Germline V gene data show CDR1 as SNHLY and CDR2 as FYNNEI. The CDR3 sequence is CASTASGRGGETQYF. DNA for the CDR3: TGTGCCAGCACGGCTAGCGGGAGAGGAGGAGAGACCCAGTACTTC.

This chain connects TRBV5-1 to TRBJ2-7, with TRBD1 matching over 8 bases. The CDR3 spans 14 residues. CDR1 and CDR2 from the germline V gene are SGHRS and YFSETQ. V was clipped by 4 bases and J by 2 bases; unmatched bases: 5. For the CDR3, the DNA is TGCGCCAGCAGCCTCCGGGACAGGACCTACGAGCAGTACTTC. Protein: CASSLRDRTYEQYF.

The chain is built from TRBV2 and TRBJ2-3; possibly TRBD2 for D (5 bases). The germline V and J ends were trimmed by 6 bases and 9 bases, with 16 bases remaining between them. This CDR3 has 13 amino acids. The V gene's germline CDR1 is SNHLY and CDR2 FYNNEI. The CDR3 spells CASRGDDGVTQYF. The CDR3 DNA is TGTGCCAGCAGAGGTGACGACGGGGTCACGCAGTATTTT.